The 12 T cell receptor beta chains below come from one sample, sequenced in a study of early T cells in non-severe SARS-CoV-2 infection. A single record per CDR3 protein comes from TCRdb applying MiXCR to the 5' RACE reads. The sample records 30,000 to 45,000 distinct CDR3 sequences, roughly 9.9% being singletons. What was sequenced was whole blood. The receptors here all came from an adult who was a healthcare worker with PCR-confirmed SARS-CoV-2 infection or an uninfected control (not recorded which).

The table lists this clonotype with many counts. The chain recombines TRBV7-3 with TRBJ2-2, with unresolved D. The CDR3 contains 13 residues. Germline-derived CDR1 and CDR2 are SGHTA and FQGTGA. V was cut by 1 base and J by 4 bases, with 4 bases left in between. The CDR3 spells CASSLSGTGELFF. CDR3 nucleotide sequence: TGTGCCAGCAGCTTAAGTGGCACCGGGGAGCTGTTTTTT.

The CDR3 DNA sequence: TGTGCCAGCAGCTTAATGGGAAGTAGCGAGACCCAGTACTTC. It translates to CASSLMGSSETQYF. V and J are TRBV7-3 and TRBJ2-5; the D is unclear. This CDR3 region has 14 residues. Germline V gene data show CDR1 as SGHTA and CDR2 as FQGTGA. The V gene lost 1 base and the J gene lost 5 bases, with 11 bases spanning the gap.

This clonotype occurred many times. V usage is TRBV7-2 and J usage is TRBJ1-5, with 9 positions matching TRBD1. The CDR3 runs to 19 residues. Trimming took 4 bases from V and 5 from J; bases not matched to a gene: 18. Germline CDR1 SGHTA, CDR2 FQGNSA. The CDR3 DNA sequence: TGTGCCAGCAGCTCTTCGACAGGGGGGATTCCTAGGCCGGATCAGCCCCAGCATTTT. Translated: CASSSSTGGIPRPDQPQHF.

This clonotype has ten or more counts. This chain connects TRBV21-1 to TRBJ2-1. TRBV21-1 is designated a pseudogene. CDR3 length: 13 amino acids. In DNA form, the CDR3 reads TGTGCCAGCAGCATAGGAGCCTACAATGAGCAGTTCTTC. It is translated as CASSIGAYNEQFF.

This clonotype was seen more than once but under ten times. Possible read error: a much larger clone is one base away. The V and J genes are TRBV7-9 and TRBJ2-7; TRBD1 is a possible D gene (8 bases). The CDR3 runs to 16 residues. Germline V CDR1 and CDR2: SEHNR, FQNEAQ (reference sequence). CDR3 residues: CAGSLGQGGFSYEQYF. CDR3 nucleotide sequence: TGTGCCGGCAGCTTAGGACAGGGAGGGTTTTCCTACGAGCAGTACTTC.

The chain combines TRBV2 with TRBJ1-5; D perhaps matches TRBD1 (5 bases). The CDR3 runs to 15 residues. Looked up from germline, CDR1 is SNHLY and CDR2 is FYNNEI. The V gene lost 0 bases and the J gene lost 4 bases, with 10 bases spanning the gap. The CDR3 DNA is TGTGCCAGCAGTGAAGCGTCAGGGAGGAATCAGCCCCAGCATTTT. Protein: CASSEASGRNQPQHF.

This clonotype was observed at least ten times. This chain uses TRBV7-2 with TRBJ2-7, with no clear D. The V end lost 5 bases, the J end lost 0 bases, and 20 bases lay between the germline ends. Germline V CDR1 and CDR2: SGHTA, FQGNSA. The CDR3 consists of 17 residues. The CDR3 sequence is CASSPQTLTHSSYEQYF. CDR3 DNA sequence: TGTGCCAGCAGCCCCCAAACACTGACGCATAGCTCCTACGAGCAGTACTTC. The complete variable domain, with remaining parts taken from reference TRBV7-2 and TRBJ2-7, reads GAGVSQSPSNKVTEKGKDVELRCDPISGHTALYWYRQSLGQGLEFLIYFQGNSAPDKSGLPSDRFSAERTGGSVSTLTIQRTQQEDSAVYLCASSPQTLTHSSYEQYFGPGTRLTVT.

This clonotype was seen more than once but under ten times. This chain uses TRBV12-5 with TRBJ1-6; 7 bases match TRBD1. V gave up 6 bases and J gave up 10 bases; unmatched junction bases: 6. Germline loops: CDR1 LGHNT, CDR2 FRNRAP. The CDR3 runs to 13 residues. In DNA, the CDR3 is TGTGCTAGTGGCCGGGACAGCCAATCACCCCTCCACTTT. Translated, it gives CASGRDSQSPLHF.

The table lists this clonotype with many counts. V gene TRBV2 combines with J gene TRBJ2-1; the D call may be TRBD1 or TRBD2 (5 bases each). From germline, CDR1 is SNHLY and CDR2 FYNNEI. Deletions cut 4 bases from V and 12 bases from J, with 10 bases between. This CDR3 is built from 11 residues. The CDR3 sequence is CASSGGERQFF. CDR3 nucleotide sequence: TGTGCCAGCAGTGGAGGGGAGAGGCAGTTCTTC.

By its share, this clonotype is medium-sized. This sequence joins TRBV11-2 and TRBJ2-6; D gene ambiguous. CDR3 size: 17 residues. Trimming cost V 1 base and J 4 bases, with 14 bases left between them. The germline CDR1 and CDR2 sequences are SGHAT and FQNNGV. CDR3: CASSLGPVLRGANVLTF. The DNA for the CDR3 is TGTGCCAGCAGCTTAGGCCCCGTTTTGCGAGGGGCCAACGTCCTGACTTTC.

The J gene is TRBJ2-1, the V gene TRBV20-1, with D maybe TRBD2 (6 bases). The CDR3 extends over 15 amino acids. V was cut by 4 bases and J by 0 bases, with 13 bases left in between. Germline V gives CDR1 DFQATT, CDR2 SNEGSKA (reference sequence). CDR3 in amino acids: CSAIPGGGSYNEQFF. DNA for the CDR3: TGCAGTGCTATCCCCGGGGGTGGCTCCTACAATGAGCAGTTCTTC.

This clonotype was counted at least ten times. V is TRBV14 and J is TRBJ1-2, with TRBD1 as a possible D gene (5 bases). The CDR3 loop spans 13 amino acids. The germline V gene has CDR1 SGHDN and CDR2 FVKESK. V was clipped by 3 bases and J by 3 bases, with 8 bases between them. The CDR3, as DNA: TGTGCCAGCAGCCACGGACAAGACTATGGCTACACCTTC. It encodes CASSHGQDYGYTF.